These 29 T cell receptor beta chains came from one sample sequenced in a study of beta chain features in type 1 diabetes. The isolated RNA, all of it, was reverse transcribed, so expressed TCRB transcripts were what got sequenced. Libraries were prepared by immunoSEQ multiplex PCR; TCRdb keeps only in-frame clonotypes and omits some of them. Seen here are about half a million clones, 9.5% to 12% observed once, and the top ten hold 0.045% to 0.05%. Sequencing was carried out using naive CD4+ T cells from blood. The source of these receptors is a woman between 18 and 30 years old in good health.

The chain uses TRBV6-4 and TRBJ2-3; 11 bases fit TRBD2. After removal of 4 bases from V and 4 bases from J, the junction contained 10 bases not matched to a gene. CDR1 and CDR2 from the germline V gene are MRHNA and SNTAGT. There are 17 residues in the CDR3. CDR3 loop: CASSVFLTSGISDTQYF. The CDR3 DNA reads TGTGCCAGCAGTGTCTTTTTGACTAGCGGGATTTCAGATACGCAGTATTTT.

This clone has more than one count but fewer than ten. This rearrangement joins TRBV4-2 to TRBJ1-1; 9 bases are a match to TRBD1. The ends lost 1 base at V and 11 bases at J; junction bases unmatched: 11. The germline gives CDR1 LGHNA, CDR2 YNFKEQ. CDR3 length equals 15 residues. The CDR3 reads CASSQVEGTGNTAFF. In DNA, the CDR3 is TGTGCCAGCAGCCAAGTTGAAGGGACAGGGAATACGGCTTTCTTT.

This clone has just a few counts. The gene calls are TRBV7-9 and TRBJ2-1, with D possibly being TRBD2 (7 bases). V was cut by 5 bases and J by 6 bases, with 14 bases left in between. The CDR3 contains 14 residues. CDR1 and CDR2 from the germline V gene are SEHNR and FQNEAQ (reference sequence). The CDR3 loop reads CASSTRGAFNEQFF. The CDR3 DNA reads as TGTGCCAGCAGCACACGGGGGGCATTCAATGAGCAGTTCTTC.

The sample holds one count of this clone. The chain uses TRBV7-8 and TRBJ2-7; 7 bases line up with TRBD1. CDR3 size: 14 residues. V lost 3 bases and J lost 7; bases outside the gene matches: 9. The germline V gene has CDR1 SGHVS and CDR2 FQNEAQ. CDR3 region: CASSFAQGVYEQYF. The CDR3 DNA reads TGTGCCAGCAGCTTTGCGCAGGGGGTGTATGAGCAGTACTTC.

The J gene is TRBJ2-3, the V gene TRBV7-2; TRBD2 matches at 11 bases. This CDR3 is 16 amino acids long. The germline V gene encodes CDR1 SGHTA and CDR2 FQGNSA. Trimming removed 3 bases from V and 2 bases from J; junction bases left unmatched: 4. This CDR3 reads CASSLLAGGFTDTQYF. The CDR3 coding sequence is TGTGCCAGCAGCTTGTTAGCGGGGGGGTTCACAGATACGCAGTATTTT.

This clone has just a few counts. This chain links TRBV29-1 with TRBJ2-3, with D tentatively TRBD1 (5 bases). CDR3 size: 14 residues. The V gene's germline CDR1 is SQVTM and CDR2 ANQGSEA. V shed 7 bases and J shed 2 bases, with 16 bases lying between them. CDR3 sequence: CSAYTGFATDTQYF. Written as DNA, the CDR3 is TGCAGCGCCTACACAGGTTTCGCCACAGATACGCAGTATTTT.

The rearrangement links TRBV7-9 to TRBJ1-2; D gene uncertain. The CDR3 sequence is 14 residues long. Between the trimmed V and J ends, which lost 2 bases and 0 bases, there was a span of 7 bases. Germline V gives CDR1 SEHNR, CDR2 FQNEAQ (reference sequence). The CDR3 region has the DNA TGTGCCAGCAGCTTAAAGCATACTAACTATGGCTACACCTTC. Translating it yields CASSLKHTNYGYTF.

The DNA for the CDR3 is TGTGCCAGCAGTTACTCTTGGTCTACTATTGGTGAGCAGTTCTTC. Protein sequence: CASSYSWSTIGEQFF. The genes are TRBV6-5 and TRBJ2-1; D remains unclear. Trimming shortened V by 0 bases and J by 9 bases, and 15 bases separated the two germline ends. Per the germline V gene, CDR1 is MNHEY and CDR2 is SVGAGI. This CDR3 has 15 amino acids.

V usage is TRBV7-8 and J usage is TRBJ1-1; a weak D match, TRBD1 (6 bases). Looked up from germline, CDR1 is SGHVS and CDR2 is FQNEAQ. The CDR3 sequence is 13 residues long. Trimming removed 8 bases from V and 1 base from J, with 11 bases in between. The CDR3 DNA reads TGTGCCAGCCGCACAGGGCAGAACACTGAAGCTTTCTTT. Its protein product is CASRTGQNTEAFF.

This clone has a handful of counts. The J gene is TRBJ2-5, the V gene TRBV16; the match to TRBD2 covers 10 bases. The CDR3 spans 16 residues. Per germline, CDR1 KGHSY and CDR2 FQNENV. The V gene end was trimmed by 7 bases and the J gene end by 4 bases; junction bases not matched to a gene: 12. Here the CDR3 DNA reads TGTGCCAGCAAGCTGTTAAGCGGGAGGGCCGGAGAGACCCAGTACTTC. This translates into CASKLLSGRAGETQYF.

J is TRBJ2-1 and V is TRBV25-1; TRBD2 matches at 7 bases. Germline V gene data show CDR1 as MGHDK and CDR2 as SYGVNS. V shed 3 bases, J shed 3 bases, and the junction held 5 bases outside the gene matches. The CDR3 has 15 residues. CDR3 sequence reads: CASSEGGGVYNEQFF. CDR3 bases: TGTGCCAGCAGTGAGGGCGGGGGAGTCTACAATGAGCAGTTCTTC.

This chain joins TRBV19 and TRBJ1-6, with D possibly TRBD1 on 6 matching bases. This CDR3 has 15 residues. CDR1 and CDR2 (germline): LNHDA, SQIVND (reference sequence). Trimming took off 6 bases at V and 6 bases at J, with 15 bases between the two ends. In DNA, the CDR3 is TGTGCCAGTAGGACCCGGGACACGATTAATTCACCCCTCCACTTT. As protein: CASRTRDTINSPLHF.

V gene TRBV7-2 combines with J gene TRBJ2-2; D may be TRBD2 (6 bases). The length of the CDR3 is 14 residues. V was cut by 6 bases and J by 7 bases, with 15 bases left in between. Germline values: CDR1 SGHTA, CDR2 FQGNSA. CDR3 protein: CASSYQGLDGELFF. The CDR3 DNA reads TGTGCCAGCAGTTACCAGGGACTGGACGGGGAGCTGTTTTTT.

Of note for this clone: Other nucleotide sequences from this sample produce the same CDR3. The chain couples TRBV18 to TRBJ2-5; D remains unclear. The CDR3 covers 14 residues. The V gene lost 0 bases and the J gene lost 1 base, with 6 bases spanning the gap. Looked up from germline, CDR1 is KGHSH and CDR2 is LQKENI. The CDR3 DNA is TGTGCCAGCTCACCACCGGGCAGCCAAGAGACCCAGTACTTC. It specifies CASSPPGSQETQYF.

This clone was seen a few times. The V and J genes are TRBV4-3 and TRBJ2-7; D ambiguous. CDR1 is LGHNA and CDR2 is YSLEER in the germline V gene. Trimming stripped 0 bases from V and 6 bases from J, with 12 bases between. The CDR3 is made up of 14 amino acids. This chain's CDR3 is CASSQDLRKGEQYF. CDR3 sequence (DNA): TGCGCCAGCAGCCAAGATCTTAGAAAAGGCGAGCAGTACTTC.

This clone was seen a few times. The chain links TRBV7-8 to TRBJ1-1; D is unresolved. Germline values: CDR1 SGHVS, CDR2 FQNEAQ. The CDR3 covers 15 residues. V lost 5 bases, J lost 3 bases, and 16 bases lay in between. CDR3 protein: CASSGNRKRDTEAFF. The CDR3 nucleotides are TGTGCCAGCAGCGGGAATCGGAAGAGGGACACTGAAGCTTTCTTT.

V and J are TRBV15 and TRBJ2-3; D might be TRBD2 (6 bases). Germline V gives CDR1 LNHNV, CDR2 YYDKDF (reference sequence). There are 14 residues in the CDR3. V gave up 5 bases and J gave up 4 bases, with 13 bases separating them. CDR3 nucleotide sequence: TGTGCCACCAGCGGACTATCGATGTCAGATACGCAGTATTTT. As protein: CATSGLSMSDTQYF.

In this sample, this clone turned up many times. The rearrangement joins TRBV29-1 to TRBJ1-1; a weak D match, TRBD1 (5 bases). The CDR3 is 13 amino acids. CDR1 SQVTM and CDR2 ANQGSEA come from the germline V gene. V gave up 7 bases and J gave up 3 bases, with 15 bases separating them. The CDR3 sequence: CSAGTFLDTEAFF. The CDR3 DNA follows: TGCAGCGCAGGGACGTTTCTGGACACTGAAGCTTTCTTT.

This chain uses TRBV14 with TRBJ2-6; TRBD1 matches at 7 bases. The CDR3 totals 17 residues. Germline V gene lookup returns CDR1 SGHDN and CDR2 FVKESK. V shed 6 bases, J shed 0 bases, and the junction held 8 bases outside the gene matches. DNA of the CDR3: TGTGCCAGCAGTCGCCGGGACAGACCCTCTGGGGCCAACGTCCTGACTTTC. Protein sequence: CASSRRDRPSGANVLTF.

This clone was recorded a few times. Different DNA sequences within this sample yield the same CDR3. V is TRBV18 and J is TRBJ1-2; D is unresolved. V was trimmed by 3 bases and J by 0 bases, leaving 5 bases between them. CDR3 size: 13 residues. Germline values: CDR1 KGHSH, CDR2 LQKENI. The CDR3 sequence is CASSPTANYGYTF. CDR3 coding DNA: TGTGCCAGCTCACCGACGGCTAACTATGGCTACACCTTC.

The rearrangement links TRBV29-1 to TRBJ2-5; D is undetermined. The germline gives CDR1 SQVTM, CDR2 ANQGSEA. There are 11 residues in the CDR3. V was trimmed by 6 bases and J by 4 bases, leaving 9 bases between them. Written as DNA, the CDR3 is TGCAGCGTCGGGCCCGGAGAGACCCAGTACTTC. This sequence encodes CSVGPGETQYF.

The chain recombines TRBV29-1 with TRBJ2-2; D is possibly TRBD2 (5 bases). The CDR3 is made up of 15 amino acids. Germline lookup yields CDR1 SQVTM and CDR2 ANQGSEA. Trimming cost V 7 bases and J 1 base, with 16 bases left between them. The CDR3 coding sequence is TGCAGCGCCAGATCCGGGGTACAGAACACCGGGGAGCTGTTTTTT. Translating gives CSARSGVQNTGELFF.

In its sample, this clone was seen a few times. This chain connects TRBV7-9 to TRBJ2-7; a possible D gene is TRBD2 (5 bases). Trimming shortened V by 4 bases and J by 8 bases, and 15 bases separated the two germline ends. Germline assignment: CDR1 SEHNR and CDR2 FQNEAQ (reference sequence). CDR3 length: 13 amino acids. The CDR3 here is CASSSSGLGKQYV. CDR3 DNA: TGTGCCAGCAGCTCATCAGGACTGGGGAAGCAGTACGTC.

This clone was recorded a few times. The chain employs TRBV29-1 and TRBJ1-4, with D maybe TRBD1 (6 bases). The germline V and J ends were trimmed by 6 bases and 10 bases, with 18 bases remaining between them. The CDR3 is 13 residues long. Per the germline V gene, CDR1 is SQVTM and CDR2 is ANQGSEA. CDR3 loop: CSVDRLLAVKLFF. The CDR3, as DNA: TGCAGCGTAGACAGGCTCCTGGCCGTAAAACTGTTTTTT.

This clone was detected only a few times. The chain links TRBV6-5 to TRBJ2-6, with D possibly being TRBD1 or TRBD2 (6 bases each). The CDR3 has 15 residues. Trimming pared 4 bases from V and 9 bases from J, leaving 16 bases between. CDR1 is MNHEY and CDR2 is SVGAGI in the germline V gene. DNA of the CDR3: TGTGCCAGCAGTTCCGCGGGGACAACTGGCAACGTCCTGACTTTC. The encoded protein is CASSSAGTTGNVLTF.

This clone has more than one count but fewer than ten. V is TRBV2 and J is TRBJ1-1; no firm D call. Germline V lookup: CDR1 SNHLY, CDR2 FYNNEI. There are 15 residues in the CDR3. The V end lost 2 bases, the J end lost 0 bases, and 10 bases lay between the germline ends. CDR3 bases: TGTGCCAGCAGTGAATCACGGTTAATGAACACTGAAGCTTTCTTT. This translates into CASSESRLMNTEAFF.

This clone was seen only a few times. The rearrangement joins TRBV7-2 to TRBJ2-5; TRBD1 matches at 7 bases. After removal of 2 bases from V and 1 base from J, the junction contained 4 bases not matched to a gene. CDR3 size: 15 residues. CDR1 is SGHTA, CDR2 FQGNSA, per germline. The CDR3 loop reads CASSLKGALQETQYF. The DNA of the CDR3 is TGTGCCAGCAGCTTAAAGGGGGCTCTCCAAGAGACCCAGTACTTC.

This chain links TRBV7-3 with TRBJ2-1; possibly TRBD1 for D (6 bases). V was pared by 4 bases and J by 0 bases, with 7 bases between. This CDR3 is built from 14 residues. The germline V gene encodes CDR1 SGHTA and CDR2 FQGTGA. CDR3 protein: CASSSDSSYNEQFF. The CDR3 bases are TGTGCCAGCAGCTCGGACAGCTCCTACAATGAGCAGTTCTTC.

This clone has just a few counts. This rearrangement joins TRBV7-8 to TRBJ2-1; unclear D gene. This CDR3 spans 12 amino acids. Germline-derived CDR1 and CDR2 are SGHVS and FQNEAQ. The V end lost 1 base, the J end lost 9 bases, and 7 bases lay between the germline ends. CDR3 DNA: TGTGCCAGCAGCTTAGTAGGCGGTGAGCAGTTCTTC. Translated, it gives CASSLVGGEQFF. The full variable domain, rest sourced from reference TRBV7-8 and TRBJ2-1, is GAGVSQSPRYKVAKRGQDVALRCDPISGHVSLFWYQQALGQGPEFLTYFQNEAQLDKSGLPSDRFFAERPEGSVSTLKIQRTQQEDSAVYLCASSLVGGEQFFGPGTRLTVL.